The entry below describes one TCR beta chain. These data originate in a study of OX40 agonist ivuxolimab in advanced cancers. Looking at the study overall: Every patient in dose escalation had hepatocellular carcinoma, melanoma, renal cell or head and neck cancer. Cohort: approximately 79% men, mean age 60, aged about 23 to 79. Prior therapy, whether anti-PD-1, anti-PD-L1 or anti-CTLA-4, was allowed, and roughly 40% had some.

Clones were read by immunoSEQ multiplex PCR, and TCRdb kept only the in-frame ones, dropping some. The data contain about 70,000 clones, more than 70% of them singletons. Blood got drawn at baseline, again on cycle 4 day 1, and then on cycle 7 day 1. Here the sequenced sample was CD4+ or CD8+ T cells sorted from blood, taken in a trial of the OX40 agonist ivuxolimab. This sequence originates from an adult with an advanced solid tumor such as melanoma, head and neck, liver or kidney cancer.

CDR3 sequence (DNA): TGTGCCAGTAGTATCTCCGGGGCTGGGGAGCTGTTTTTT. Its translation: CASSISGAGELFF. The chain joins TRBV19 to TRBJ2-2; TRBD1 or TRBD2 may be the D gene (5 bases each). This CDR3 region has 13 residues. Between the trimmed V and J ends, which lost 3 bases and 8 bases, there was a span of 10 bases. The germline V gene has CDR1 LNHDA and CDR2 SQIVND (reference sequence).